These 23 T cell receptor beta chains were sequenced from one sample in a study of graft-versus-host responses after intestinal transplantation. The repertoire was sequenced with immunoSEQ multiplex PCR; TCRdb's copy has only in-frame clones and lacks some. The data contain about 86,000 clones, 90% to 95% of them singletons. Their antigens are not known. The sequences come from unstimulated CD8+ T cells sorted from spleen or lymph node cells, collected before intestinal transplant. The source of these receptors is a human donor who received an intestinal transplant.

The J gene is TRBJ1-5, the V gene TRBV28; the match to TRBD1 covers 8 bases. J was trimmed by 6 bases and V by 8 bases; bases with no gene match: 9. The CDR3 consists of 14 residues. From germline, CDR1 is MDHEN and CDR2 SYDVKM. CDR3 in amino acids: CASGADRVIQPQHF. The CDR3 DNA follows: TGTGCCAGCGGGGCGGACAGGGTGATTCAGCCCCAGCATTTT.

This clone was observed a single time. The rearrangement uses TRBV4-1 and TRBJ1-3, with D unclear. V lost 5 bases and J lost 3, with 5 bases in between. CDR3 length equals 12 residues. Germline V CDR1 and CDR2: MGHRA, YSYEKL. CDR3 protein: CASSNSGNTIYF. For the CDR3, the DNA is TGCGCCAGCAGCAACAGTGGAAACACCATATATTTT.

This chain links TRBV27 with TRBJ2-2; 12 positions match TRBD1. The germline V gene encodes CDR1 MNHEY and CDR2 SMNVEV (reference sequence). CDR3 length: 17 amino acids. Trimming at V came to 2 bases and at J to 14 bases, leaving 15 bases not matched to a gene. The DNA for the CDR3 is TGTGCCAGCAGTTTAGTCTCAGGGACAGGGGGCGGGATGGAACTGTTTTTT. It is translated as CASSLVSGTGGGMELFF.

The chain recombines TRBV27 with TRBJ2-2; D is perhaps TRBD1 (6 bases). CDR3 length: 15 residues. V lost 5 bases and J lost 5, with 15 bases in between. CDR1 and CDR2 (germline): MNHEY, SMNVEV (reference sequence). CDR3 sequence reads: CASSLQGIGTGELFF. In DNA form, the CDR3 reads TGTGCCAGCAGTCTACAGGGAATAGGGACCGGGGAGCTGTTTTTT.

The gene calls are TRBV4-3 and TRBJ2-7; TRBD1 aligns across 9 bases. Germline-derived CDR1 and CDR2 are LGHNA and YSLEER. The CDR3 length is 15 residues. V lost 0 bases and J lost 4; bases outside the gene matches: 4. CDR3 sequence reads: CASSQDTGQGYEQYF. The CDR3 nucleotides are TGCGCCAGCAGCCAAGATACGGGACAGGGATACGAGCAGTACTTC.

V is TRBV18 and J is TRBJ1-2; perhaps TRBD1 as D (5 bases). The V end lost 3 bases, the J end lost 0 bases, and 11 bases lay between the germline ends. CDR1 KGHSH and CDR2 LQKENI come from the germline V gene. The CDR3 runs 15 residues. DNA of the CDR3: TGTGCCAGCTCACCGGGCGCAGGGCCTAACTATGGCTACACCTTC. As protein: CASSPGAGPNYGYTF.

V is TRBV11-2 and J is TRBJ2-7; no firm D call. CDR3 length: 15 residues. V was pared by 1 base and J by 4 bases, with 14 bases between. Germline V CDR1 and CDR2: SGHAT, FQNNGV. CDR3 protein: CASSLVNLWRYEQYF. In nucleotides, the CDR3 is TGTGCCAGCAGCTTAGTCAACCTCTGGAGATACGAGCAGTACTTC.

This clone was seen only once. The genes are TRBV9 and TRBJ2-1, with 7 bases fitting TRBD2. The CDR3 consists of 13 residues. V was pared by 4 bases and J by 5 bases, with 3 bases of the junction left unmatched. Germline CDR1 SGDLS, CDR2 YYNGEE. As DNA, the CDR3 is TGTGCCAGCAGCCAGGGACTAAACAATGAGCAGTTCTTC. Amino acid sequence: CASSQGLNNEQFF.

This chain links TRBV15 with TRBJ1-1; 8 positions match TRBD1. CDR1 is LNHNV, CDR2 YYDKDF, per germline (reference sequence). The CDR3 has 16 amino acids. The ends lost 7 bases at V and 1 base at J; junction bases unmatched: 11. The CDR3 DNA reads as TGTGCCACCAATAGGGGCAGGACAGGGCCGAACACTGAAGCTTTCTTT. As protein: CATNRGRTGPNTEAFF.

V is TRBV14 and J is TRBJ1-2, with TRBD1 identical over 10 bases. The CDR3 has 14 amino acids. Germline V gives CDR1 SGHDN, CDR2 FVKESK. Unmatched junction bases numbered 4, after V lost 3 bases and J lost 6 bases. This CDR3 reads CASSQGTGVNGYTF. The CDR3 bases are TGTGCCAGCAGCCAGGGGACAGGGGTGAATGGCTACACCTTC.

The J gene is TRBJ2-7, the V gene TRBV2; 9 bases fit TRBD2. The CDR3 runs 16 residues. V shed 4 bases, J shed 5 bases, and the junction held 12 bases outside the gene matches. The germline CDR1 and CDR2 sequences are SNHLY and FYNNEI. CDR3 sequence (DNA): TGTGCCAGCAGTGTGGGTAGTGGGCTAGCGGGAAACGAGCAGTACTTC. Protein sequence: CASSVGSGLAGNEQYF.

The V call is TRBV7-9, the J call TRBJ2-7, with D hard to call. CDR1 and CDR2 from the germline V gene are SEHNR and FQNEAQ (reference sequence). CDR3 length: 12 amino acids. Trimming stripped 1 base from V and 4 bases from J, with 5 bases between. The CDR3 bases are TGTGCCAGCAGCTTAGATCAGTACGAGCAGTACTTC. It is translated as CASSLDQYEQYF.

This clone has only one observation. This sequence joins TRBV28 and TRBJ2-7; D is possibly TRBD2 (5 bases). Trimming shortened V by 0 bases and J by 2 bases, and 11 bases separated the two germline ends. Germline-derived CDR1 and CDR2 are MDHEN and SYDVKM. The CDR3 runs 15 residues. The CDR3 sequence: CASSLWGDITYEQYF. CDR3 nucleotide sequence: TGTGCCAGCAGTTTATGGGGAGATATCACCTACGAGCAGTACTTC.

V and J are TRBV19 and TRBJ2-7; no clear D gene. V lost 2 bases to trimming and J lost 1 base, with 6 bases between them. Per germline, CDR1 LNHDA and CDR2 SQIVND (reference sequence). CDR3 length: 13 amino acids. The CDR3 loop reads CASSISESYEQYF. As DNA, the CDR3 is TGTGCCAGTAGTATATCGGAGTCCTACGAGCAGTACTTC.

This chain uses TRBV5-6 with TRBJ2-5; tentatively, D is TRBD1 (6 bases). This CDR3 spans 13 amino acids. Germline CDR1 SGHDT, CDR2 YYEEEE. The V end lost 4 bases, the J end lost 5 bases, and 12 bases lay between the germline ends. The CDR3 reads CASSPTGSETQYF. In DNA form, the CDR3 reads TGTGCCAGCAGCCCCACAGGGAGTGAGACCCAGTACTTC.

This chain links TRBV7-9 with TRBJ1-2, with TRBD1 as a possible D gene (5 bases). This CDR3 is 16 amino acids long. The V end lost 5 bases, the J end lost 1 base, and 17 bases lay between the germline ends. The germline V gene has CDR1 SEHNR and CDR2 FQNEAQ (reference sequence). The CDR3 coding sequence is TGTGCCAGCAGCCCCTCCCCTGACAGTTTTAACTATGGCTACACCTTC. Its protein product is CASSPSPDSFNYGYTF.

The chain joins TRBV19 to TRBJ1-1; a weak D match, TRBD1 (5 bases). The V end was cut by 3 bases, the J end by 11 bases, with 28 bases between. Germline V gene lookup returns CDR1 LNHDA and CDR2 SQIVND (reference sequence). CDR3 length equals 17 residues. CDR3 protein: CASSISWLRVDTLGAFF. DNA for the CDR3: TGTGCCAGTAGTATTTCCTGGCTTCGTGTGGACACATTGGGGGCTTTCTTT.

This chain uses TRBV19 with TRBJ2-7; 11 bases fit TRBD1. With 5 bases clipped from V and 6 bases from J, the junction kept 3 bases outside the gene matches. Germline lookup yields CDR1 LNHDA and CDR2 SQIVND (reference sequence). The CDR3 totals 13 residues. The CDR3 region has the DNA TGTGCCAGTAGTGAGGGGACAGGGGGCGAGCAGTACTTC. This translates into CASSEGTGGEQYF.

V usage is TRBV4-1 and J usage is TRBJ2-1; D not resolved. The CDR3 extends over 17 amino acids. Germline loops: CDR1 MGHRA, CDR2 YSYEKL. Trimming pared 2 bases from V and 8 bases from J, leaving 22 bases between. The CDR3 sequence is CASSQLLYRPKTDEQFF. CDR3 nucleotide sequence: TGCGCCAGCAGCCAACTTCTATACCGGCCTAAGACTGATGAGCAGTTCTTC.

The CDR3 is CASSIGGVWRGYEQYF. The CDR3 DNA reads TGTGCCAGCAGCATAGGGGGGGTCTGGCGGGGCTACGAGCAGTACTTC. J is TRBJ2-7 and V is TRBV11-2, with D possibly being TRBD2 (7 bases). Trimming took 5 bases from V and 3 from J, leaving 20 bases between them. There are 16 residues in the CDR3. Germline-derived CDR1 and CDR2 are SGHAT and FQNNGV.

The gene calls are TRBV2 and TRBJ1-1; TRBD1 is a possible D gene (5 bases). The CDR3 is 15 amino acids. Germline V lookup: CDR1 SNHLY, CDR2 FYNNEI. Trimming removed 3 bases at V and 1 base at J, with 12 bases between. CDR3 loop: CASSDGSGGNTEAFF. CDR3 DNA: TGTGCCAGCAGTGATGGGTCGGGGGGGAACACTGAAGCTTTCTTT. Filled out from reference TRBV2 and TRBJ1-1, the complete variable domain reads EPEVTQTPSHQVTQMGQEVILRCVPISNHLYFYWYRQILGQKVEFLVSFYNNEISEKSEIFDDQFSVERPDGSNFTLKIRSTKLEDSAMYFCASSDGSGGNTEAFFGQGTRLTVV.

The rearrangement uses TRBV6-6 and TRBJ1-1; weak D call: TRBD1 (5 bases). V was clipped by 5 bases and J by 2 bases, with 15 bases between them. From germline, CDR1 is MNHNY and CDR2 SVGAGI (reference sequence). This CDR3 is 15 amino acids long. Here the CDR3 DNA reads TGTGCCAGCAGTGGAACCTACAGGAGAAACACTGAAGCTTTCTTT. Protein sequence: CASSGTYRRNTEAFF.

This clone was picked up one time. The chain carries TRBV9 and TRBJ1-2; 10 bases map to TRBD1. In germline, CDR1 is SGDLS, CDR2 YYNGEE. The J segment lost 4 bases and the V segment lost 6 bases, leaving 6 bases of the junction unmatched. This CDR3 has 14 residues. Written as DNA, the CDR3 is TGTGCCAGCAACAGGGACAGGGGACCCTATGGCTACACCTTC. This sequence encodes CASNRDRGPYGYTF.